This T cell receptor beta chain stems from a study of control samples from healthy donors and cancer patients. Trimming removed 0 bases at V and 7 bases at J, with 16 bases between. This CDR3 has 15 residues. CDR1 and CDR2 (germline): SGHTS, YDEGEE. Some clones are missing from TCRdb's copy, which holds only in-frame ones; the method was immunoSEQ multiplex PCR. The sample lists about 75,000 clones; 84% were seen once. This TCR derives from a man in his fifties in good health. Sequencing used blood. This sequence joins TRBV5-8 and TRBJ1-2, with D unclear. The CDR3 region has the DNA TGTGCCAGCAGCTTGGATTTGAGTTCGGCTTCTGGCTACACCTTC. Protein sequence: CASSLDLSSASGYTF.